This entry concerns a single T cell receptor (beta chain). Which antigen it targets is not known. Base qualities are not provided; no much larger clone lies one nucleotide away. The immunoSEQ Assay, a bias-controlled multiplex PCR, was used to amplify TCRbeta CDR3 regions from genomic DNA. Turning to the authors' computational methods: The number of nucleated cells in each sample was estimated from the amplification of reference gene primers within the assay. To quantify the absolute abundance of each unique TCRbeta CDR3 rearrangement, sequence reads were collapsed and filtered. For each sample, productive Simpson clonality was calculated by taking the square root of Simpson's diversity index across productive rearrangements. TCRdb took over this immuneACCESS table, retaining in-frame rearrangements with V and J assigned. Such tables are incomplete; in checked studies, under half of the missing clones stem from an unresolved V gene, and the remainder is unexplained. Clonal size and the V and J genes are those of that table, whereas D and trimming came from the DNA. In all, the sample holds 270,000 or so clones, and 83% of those were seen once. Jointly, the top ten make up 9.4% of the sample.

The data stem from a study of blood T cell repertoires in COVID-19 (dated by TCRdb to 2018 to 2021). For the study in its entirety: Samples covering the acute and convalescent phases of COVID-19 were provided by collaborators in the United States, Italy and Spain. The prospective study material was composed of cDNA or gDNA derived from T cells, B-cell-depleted T cells, or PBMCs. Subjects who had been exposed to COVID-19, were actively infected with it, or had recovered from it provided the deeply sampled blood TCRbeta repertoires that made up the dataset. The repertoires were released in a freely available public database meant as a resource for research on the immune response to SARS-CoV-2. Samples came from the ongoing ImmuneRACE study (first 160 participants) plus 1,254 subjects from 6 global collaborators. Nearly every sample came with metadata listing a de-identified subject ID, COVID-19 status, age in years and sex. HLA class I and class II types, where available, came from metadata supplied by the sample provider rather than from assay-based typing. Findings and caveats that apply to the study as a whole: The amount of clinical and demographic metadata varied by source and participant and was provided uncurated.

V drops 5 bases and J drops 0 bases, leaving 14 bases in between. From the germline V gene, CDR1 is SGHTA and CDR2 is FQGTGA. The CDR3 measures 15 amino acids from cysteine to phenylalanine. The DNA shown is the 45-base CDR3, in frame from base 1. A second Seattle source provided samples from volunteer blood donors who had recovered from COVID-19. Whole blood was collected in K2EDTA tubes by collaborating institutions according to the institutions' own protocols. For TCRbeta analysis, collaborators shipped samples as frozen whole blood, isolated PBMCs, or DNA extracted from either of those sample types.

This receptor was obtained from a woman aged 45-65 years who had recovered from COVID-19. Sequences were obtained from peripheral blood. This chain is built from TRBV7-3 and TRBJ2-7; TRBD2 could be the D gene, as 6 bases match. The sequenced DNA: TGTGCCAGCAGCCCTCAGGTCGGGAGCTCCTACGAGCAGTACTTC. Its coded protein is CASSPQVGSSYEQYF.